The 23 T cell receptor beta chains below were found in one sample sequenced in a study of OX40 agonist ivuxolimab in advanced cancers. Clones were sequenced by immunoSEQ multiplex PCR, and TCRdb holds only the in-frame ones, with some missing. The data show just over 40,000 clones, more than 75% seen once. Specimen: CD4+ or CD8+ T cells sorted from blood, collected in a trial of the OX40 agonist ivuxolimab. The receptor source for this set is an adult with an advanced solid tumor such as melanoma, head and neck, liver or kidney cancer.

The chain combines TRBV29-1 with TRBJ1-2; D might be TRBD1 (6 bases). Germline V gene lookup returns CDR1 SQVTM and CDR2 ANQGSEA. The germline V and J ends were trimmed by 5 bases and 3 bases, with 19 bases remaining between them. The CDR3 extends over 15 amino acids. The CDR3 DNA reads as TGCAGCGTTAGGGGTGTGGGCAGGGGTGACTATGGCTACACCTTC. Translation gives CSVRGVGRGDYGYTF.

The genes are TRBV7-3 and TRBJ2-1; TRBD2 matches 9 bases. CDR1 SGHTA and CDR2 FQGTGA come from the germline V gene. The J segment lost 9 bases and the V segment lost 3 bases, leaving 9 bases of the junction unmatched. The CDR3 runs to 15 residues. The CDR3 region has the DNA TGTGCCAGCAGCTTTTTAGCGGGGGTTAACGGTGAGCAGTTCTTC. This translates into CASSFLAGVNGEQFF.

This clone has just a few counts. The rearrangement joins TRBV6-5 to TRBJ1-1; D not resolved. The germline V gene encodes CDR1 MNHEY and CDR2 SVGAGI. Trimming stripped 6 bases from V and 3 bases from J, with 11 bases between. This CDR3 has 13 residues. DNA of the CDR3: TGTGCCAGCAGCCCGGGCGGGTACACTGAAGCTTTCTTT. This sequence encodes CASSPGGYTEAFF.

The chain uses TRBV6-6 and TRBJ1-3, with D uncertain. This CDR3 spans 12 amino acids. In germline, CDR1 is MNHNY, CDR2 SVGAGI (reference sequence). Trimming stripped 5 bases from V and 4 bases from J, with 6 bases between. DNA of the CDR3: TGTGCCAGCAGTACGACGGGAAACACCATATATTTT. It is translated as CASSTTGNTIYF.

The rearrangement uses TRBV11-3 and TRBJ2-7; 8 positions match TRBD1. Trimming at V came to 5 bases and at J to 5 bases, leaving 5 bases not matched to a gene. Per germline, CDR1 SGHNT and CDR2 YENEEA. The CDR3 extends over 13 amino acids. CDR3: CASSGRTGNEQYF. The CDR3, as DNA: TGTGCCAGCAGCGGTCGGACAGGGAACGAGCAGTACTTC.

The chain couples TRBV7-9 to TRBJ2-2, with 8 positions matching TRBD2. The CDR3 runs to 15 residues. After removal of 5 bases from V and 0 bases from J, the junction contained 2 bases not matched to a gene. The V gene's germline CDR1 is SEHNR and CDR2 FQNEAQ (reference sequence). CDR3 DNA: TGTGCCAGCAGCAAAGCGGGGGCGAACACCGGGGAGCTGTTTTTT. Translated, it gives CASSKAGANTGELFF.

The gene calls are TRBV14 and TRBJ2-1, with 9 bases lining up with TRBD2. V gave up 4 bases and J gave up 2 bases; unmatched junction bases: 6. The CDR3 has 16 amino acids. Germline V gene lookup returns CDR1 SGHDN and CDR2 FVKESK. CDR3 region: CASSPLAGDTYNEQFF. The DNA of the CDR3 is TGTGCCAGCAGCCCCTTAGCGGGGGACACCTACAATGAGCAGTTCTTC.

In its sample, this clone was seen once. V is TRBV7-2 and J is TRBJ2-7, with D perhaps assigned TRBD1 or TRBD2 (5 bases each). Per germline, CDR1 SGHTA and CDR2 FQGNSA. Trimming left V 5 bases short and J 0 bases short, with 14 bases between. The CDR3 runs 15 residues. The CDR3 bases are TGTGCCAGCAGCCACACCGGGGCTAGCTCCTACGAGCAGTACTTC. It specifies CASSHTGASSYEQYF.

The chain links TRBV9 to TRBJ2-2; tentatively, D is TRBD1 (5 bases). The germline V and J ends were trimmed by 0 bases and 3 bases, with 6 bases remaining between them. Germline values: CDR1 SGDLS, CDR2 YYNGEE. The CDR3 extends over 14 amino acids. CDR3 in amino acids: CASSVEGDTGELFF. DNA for the CDR3: TGTGCCAGCAGCGTAGAAGGGGACACCGGGGAGCTGTTTTTT.

This clone is a singleton in its sample. The V gene is TRBV19, the J gene TRBJ2-7, with D perhaps matching TRBD1 (5 bases). Per germline, CDR1 LNHDA and CDR2 SQIVND (reference sequence). The V and J ends lost 6 bases and 3 bases respectively, with 15 bases between them. The CDR3 is 14 amino acids. The CDR3 region is CASRMGQAGYEQYF. The CDR3 nucleotides are TGTGCCAGTAGGATGGGGCAGGCTGGCTACGAGCAGTACTTC.

This clone was observed once. This rearrangement joins TRBV12-5 to TRBJ1-2; no definite D call. Trimming shortened V by 5 bases and J by 0 bases, and 13 bases separated the two germline ends. CDR1 is LGHNT and CDR2 is FRNRAP in the germline V gene. This CDR3 has 15 amino acids. CDR3 coding DNA: TGTGCTAGTGGTCCCGTGGCTGGAGCTAACTATGGCTACACCTTC. Its translation: CASGPVAGANYGYTF.

The chain is built from TRBV4-3 and TRBJ2-3; D remains ambiguous. The CDR3 totals 17 residues. Trimming removed 1 base from V and 0 bases from J, with 14 bases in between. CDR1 LGHNA and CDR2 YSLEER come from the germline V gene. The CDR3 loop reads CASSQAPQTASTDTQYF. The CDR3 nucleotides read TGCGCCAGCAGCCAAGCCCCTCAGACTGCTAGCACAGATACGCAGTATTTT.

The chain has TRBV11-3 and TRBJ2-1; D gene ambiguous. Looked up from germline, CDR1 is SGHNT and CDR2 is YENEEA. V lost 5 bases and J lost 9, with 17 bases in between. The CDR3 loop spans 14 amino acids. CDR3 residues: CASSEARAPSEQFF. In nucleotides, the CDR3 is TGTGCCAGCAGCGAGGCCCGGGCCCCGAGTGAGCAGTTCTTC. Supplemented by reference TRBV11-3 and TRBJ2-1, the full variable domain reads EAGVVQSPRYKIIEKKQPVAFWCNPISGHNTLYWYLQNLGQGPELLIRYENEEAVDDSQLPKDRFSAERLKGVDSTLKIQPAELGDSAVYLCASSEARAPSEQFFGPGTRLTVL.

V gene TRBV10-3 combines with J gene TRBJ2-3; 8 bases agree with TRBD2. Germline loops: CDR1 ENHRY, CDR2 SYGVKD. CDR3 size: 19 residues. V was pared by 2 bases and J by 2 bases, with 15 bases of the junction left unmatched. The CDR3 sequence: CAISEGQRGSHHYTDTQYF. For the CDR3, the DNA is TGTGCCATCAGTGAGGGTCAGCGGGGGTCGCACCATTACACAGATACGCAGTATTTT.

The chain uses TRBV9 and TRBJ1-1; D is unresolved. V was trimmed by 2 bases and J by 4 bases, leaving 9 bases between them. Germline CDR1 reads SGDLS; CDR2 reads YYNGEE. The CDR3 loop spans 13 amino acids. The CDR3 DNA is TGTGCCAGCAGCGTCTTAGTAGGCACTGAAGCTTTCTTT. The encoded protein is CASSVLVGTEAFF.

V is TRBV19 and J is TRBJ1-5; possible D gene TRBD1, 5 bases. Germline CDR1 is LNHDA and CDR2 is SQIVND (reference sequence). Trimming cost V 3 bases and J 3 bases, with 12 bases left between them. This CDR3 is built from 15 residues. The CDR3 bases are TGTGCCAGTAGTATCGCGGGGCAGGTCAATCAGCCCCAGCATTTT. Its protein is CASSIAGQVNQPQHF.

The rearrangement links TRBV27 to TRBJ1-5, with 10 nucleotides matching TRBD1. V gave up 2 bases and J gave up 4 bases; unmatched junction bases: 5. The CDR3 runs 16 residues. From germline, CDR1 is MNHEY and CDR2 SMNVEV (reference sequence). CDR3 loop: CASSLGTGALNQPQHF. The CDR3 DNA sequence: TGTGCCAGCAGTTTAGGGACAGGGGCATTAAATCAGCCCCAGCATTTT.

The chain combines TRBV13 with TRBJ2-2, with unresolved D. V lost 2 bases and J 5 bases, leaving 21 bases between the germline ends. Germline V gives CDR1 PRHDT, CDR2 FYEKMQ (reference sequence). The CDR3 covers 18 residues. The CDR3 sequence is CASSLTLGSEKVTGELFF. The DNA of the CDR3 is TGTGCCAGCAGCTTAACCCTAGGTTCCGAGAAGGTTACCGGGGAGCTGTTTTTT.

The chain combines TRBV27 with TRBJ2-1; D is ambiguous. The CDR3 consists of 12 residues. Germline CDR1 MNHEY, CDR2 SMNVEV (reference sequence). Trimming shortened V by 6 bases and J by 5 bases, and 8 bases separated the two germline ends. CDR3 loop: CASRRIHNEQFF. Here the CDR3 DNA reads TGTGCCAGCAGACGCATCCACAATGAGCAGTTCTTC.

The V and J genes are TRBV7-6 and TRBJ1-4; 8 bases align to TRBD1. CDR3 length equals 15 residues. CDR1 SGHVS and CDR2 FNYEAQ come from the germline V gene. V lost 1 base, J lost 8 bases, and 6 bases stayed unmatched. In DNA, the CDR3 is TGTGCCAGCAGCTTAGGGACAGGGATAGGGGAAAAACTGTTTTTT. Its translation: CASSLGTGIGEKLFF.

The rearrangement uses TRBV5-5 and TRBJ2-7; D tentatively reads TRBD1 or TRBD2 (5 bases each). The CDR3 length is 15 residues. Trimming stripped 0 bases from V and 2 bases from J, with 12 bases between. The germline V gene has CDR1 SGHKS and CDR2 YYEKEE (reference sequence). The CDR3 protein is CASSLEGTGPYEQYF. CDR3 DNA sequence: TGTGCCAGCAGCTTGGAAGGGACGGGCCCCTACGAGCAGTACTTC.

The chain links TRBV7-2 to TRBJ2-3; D remains unclear. The CDR3 contains 15 residues. Germline V lookup: CDR1 SGHTA, CDR2 FQGNSA. Trimming cost V 1 base and J 8 bases, with 16 bases left between them. CDR3 sequence (DNA): TGTGCCAGCAGCTTAGTGTCAAGTGCCGGTGGTACGCAGTATTTT. Translated: CASSLVSSAGGTQYF.

V is TRBV5-1 and J is TRBJ1-5; no clear D gene. V gave up 4 bases and J gave up 0 bases, with 11 bases separating them. The length of the CDR3 is 15 residues. Germline assignment: CDR1 SGHRS and CDR2 YFSETQ. The CDR3 DNA is TGCGCCAGCAGCGACACCGGGTCTAGCAATCAGCCCCAGCATTTT. Protein sequence: CASSDTGSSNQPQHF.